This is a list of T cell receptor beta chains from one sample in a study of T cells after yellow fever vaccination. A single record per CDR3 protein comes from TCRdb applying MiXCR to the 5' RACE reads. The table records about 340,000 distinct CDR3 sequences, roughly 4.3% of them present only once. Sequenced here: PBMCs, sampled 5 days after the yellow fever booster vaccination. All receptors come from a young man who received the YFV17D yellow fever vaccine. Each CDR3 is given with its conserved first and last residue. The order of the fields is D gene, V gene, clone size, J gene, CDR3 protein. A D gene is named only where the DNA matches it firmly. Rows give clone size only sometimes, using once, few, many, or a class for an expanded clone.

d_call: TRBD1; v_call: TRBV12-3/TRBV12-4; clone_size: NA; j_call: TRBJ2-3; cdr3_aa: CASSFLGQGMADTQYF
d_call: NA; v_call: TRBV28; clone_size: many; j_call: TRBJ2-2; cdr3_aa: CASTQWGTGELFF
d_call: NA; v_call: TRBV6-5; clone_size: many; j_call: TRBJ2-7; cdr3_aa: CASTTLGGPRLYEQYF
d_call: TRBD2; v_call: TRBV7-2; clone_size: many; j_call: TRBJ2-3; cdr3_aa: CASSLGTSGGFTQYF
d_call: NA; v_call: TRBV7-2; clone_size: few; j_call: TRBJ1-1; cdr3_aa: CASSPQGKNEAFF
d_call: TRBD1; v_call: TRBV5-4; clone_size: few; j_call: TRBJ1-4; cdr3_aa: CASSLAQGAVREKLFF
d_call: NA; v_call: TRBV12-3/TRBV12-4; clone_size: many; j_call: TRBJ1-2; cdr3_aa: CASSHFPGGYTF
d_call: TRBD2; v_call: TRBV4-2; clone_size: few; j_call: TRBJ2-5; cdr3_aa: CASPTGLAGGETQYF
d_call: TRBD1; v_call: TRBV25-1; clone_size: few; j_call: TRBJ1-4; cdr3_aa: CASSDIETGNEKLFF
d_call: NA; v_call: TRBV7-9; clone_size: many; j_call: TRBJ1-5; cdr3_aa: CASSFQGHQPQHF
d_call: TRBD1; v_call: TRBV2; clone_size: few; j_call: TRBJ1-5; cdr3_aa: CASSGGQGFRTQHF
d_call: TRBD2; v_call: TRBV5-1; clone_size: many; j_call: TRBJ2-1; cdr3_aa: CASSYRTSGGNEQFF
d_call: NA; v_call: TRBV19; clone_size: few; j_call: TRBJ1-1; cdr3_aa: CASSGTKNTEAFF
d_call: NA; v_call: TRBV11-2; clone_size: NA; j_call: TRBJ2-2; cdr3_aa: CASSSLPRGAGELFF
d_call: TRBD1; v_call: TRBV2; clone_size: NA; j_call: TRBJ1-2; cdr3_aa: CASRAGGMAYGYTF
d_call: TRBD1; v_call: TRBV5-4; clone_size: NA; j_call: TRBJ1-1; cdr3_aa: CASRGTGSNTEAFF
d_call: TRBD1; v_call: TRBV7-9; clone_size: few; j_call: TRBJ1-5; cdr3_aa: CASSSRDRADQPQHF
d_call: TRBD2; v_call: TRBV7-8; clone_size: many; j_call: TRBJ2-2; cdr3_aa: CASSLVLAGRTGELFF
d_call: TRBD1; v_call: TRBV20-1; clone_size: many; j_call: TRBJ2-2; cdr3_aa: CSARIPGQESTGELFF
d_call: NA; v_call: TRBV12-3/TRBV12-4; clone_size: few; j_call: TRBJ1-3; cdr3_aa: CASSKTLPGNTIYF
d_call: NA; v_call: TRBV3-1; clone_size: few; j_call: TRBJ1-1; cdr3_aa: CASSQGEGHQNTEAFF
d_call: NA; v_call: TRBV4-1; clone_size: NA; j_call: TRBJ2-6; cdr3_aa: CASSQQSGANVLTF
d_call: NA; v_call: TRBV5-1; clone_size: many; j_call: TRBJ2-3; cdr3_aa: CASSFPLVTDTQYF
d_call: NA; v_call: TRBV4-3; clone_size: many; j_call: TRBJ2-5; cdr3_aa: CASSQRLAGGETQYF
d_call: NA; v_call: TRBV3-1; clone_size: few; j_call: TRBJ1-1; cdr3_aa: CASSQAFTGIMNTEAFF
d_call: NA; v_call: TRBV4-3; clone_size: few; j_call: TRBJ2-5; cdr3_aa: CASSPADRGMGETQYF
d_call: TRBD2; v_call: TRBV7-9; clone_size: few; j_call: TRBJ2-7; cdr3_aa: CASSSRRTSAYEQYF
d_call: TRBD2; v_call: TRBV5-1; clone_size: few; j_call: TRBJ2-3; cdr3_aa: CASSSRQLAGLTTDTQYF
d_call: NA; v_call: TRBV5-1; clone_size: few; j_call: TRBJ2-3; cdr3_aa: CASSLALRWTDTQYF
d_call: NA; v_call: TRBV5-6; clone_size: NA; j_call: TRBJ1-1; cdr3_aa: CASSLTGFGPWNTEAFF
d_call: NA; v_call: TRBV6-6; clone_size: few; j_call: TRBJ1-1; cdr3_aa: CASSYGDRHGFF
d_call: NA; v_call: TRBV12-3/TRBV12-4; clone_size: few; j_call: TRBJ2-5; cdr3_aa: CASTLNGETQYF
d_call: NA; v_call: TRBV4-3; clone_size: NA; j_call: TRBJ1-2; cdr3_aa: CASSQGRTYGYTF
d_call: NA; v_call: TRBV7-9; clone_size: many; j_call: TRBJ1-2; cdr3_aa: CASIPTGSYGYTF
d_call: NA; v_call: TRBV10-3; clone_size: NA; j_call: TRBJ2-1; cdr3_aa: CAISDLPRGGGSNEQFF
d_call: TRBD2; v_call: TRBV12-3/TRBV12-4; clone_size: NA; j_call: TRBJ2-2; cdr3_aa: CASSVLPGLGNTGELFF
d_call: TRBD2; v_call: TRBV20-1; clone_size: many; j_call: TRBJ2-3; cdr3_aa: CSARGLAGEPRVRDTQYF
d_call: TRBD2; v_call: TRBV12-3/TRBV12-4; clone_size: few; j_call: TRBJ2-1; cdr3_aa: CASKELAGLSGGVEQFF
d_call: NA; v_call: TRBV6-2/TRBV6-3; clone_size: many; j_call: TRBJ2-3; cdr3_aa: CASSYSVASTDTQYF
d_call: TRBD1; v_call: TRBV29-1; clone_size: NA; j_call: TRBJ1-1; cdr3_aa: CSVAGGTGGVIGTEAFF
d_call: TRBD1; v_call: TRBV3-1; clone_size: few; j_call: TRBJ2-2; cdr3_aa: CASSHLDRAVSGELFF
d_call: TRBD1; v_call: TRBV18; clone_size: many; j_call: TRBJ1-1; cdr3_aa: CASSPPGQELTEAFF
d_call: NA; v_call: TRBV20-1; clone_size: few; j_call: TRBJ2-5; cdr3_aa: CSAIPLGRGNRETQYF
d_call: NA; v_call: TRBV30; clone_size: few; j_call: TRBJ2-3; cdr3_aa: CAWSVLEDTQYF
d_call: TRBD1; v_call: TRBV6-2/TRBV6-3; clone_size: many; j_call: TRBJ2-1; cdr3_aa: CASSPTGVNEQFF
d_call: TRBD2; v_call: TRBV20-1; clone_size: many; j_call: TRBJ2-5; cdr3_aa: CSARDYLAGTKETQYF
d_call: NA; v_call: TRBV20-1; clone_size: NA; j_call: TRBJ2-2; cdr3_aa: CSATSWTSNTGELFF
d_call: TRBD1; v_call: TRBV9; clone_size: many; j_call: TRBJ2-5; cdr3_aa: CASSASPLDRVETQYF
d_call: NA; v_call: TRBV7-9; clone_size: NA; j_call: TRBJ2-5; cdr3_aa: CASSHNRVETQYF
d_call: NA; v_call: TRBV18; clone_size: NA; j_call: TRBJ2-1; cdr3_aa: CASSQNDLAGASYNEQFF
d_call: NA; v_call: TRBV7-2; clone_size: many; j_call: TRBJ2-7; cdr3_aa: CASSPDRIFSYEQYF
d_call: NA; v_call: TRBV28; clone_size: few; j_call: TRBJ2-2; cdr3_aa: CASSLGGGNTGELFF